This T cell receptor beta chain was observed in a study of T cell changes during pregnancy in multiple sclerosis. Germline V gene data show CDR1 as GTSNPN and CDR2 as SVGIG (reference sequence). The V and J ends lost 2 bases and 7 bases respectively, with 15 bases between them. The CDR3 runs to 13 residues. TCRdb's copy holds only in-frame clones and misses some; the assay was immunoSEQ multiplex PCR. The profile shows 65,000 to 85,000 clones, around 90% of them singletons. The chain joins TRBV30 to TRBJ2-7; tentatively, D is TRBD2 (6 bases). The origin of this receptor is a female donor with multiple sclerosis, enrolled in a pregnancy study. This specimen was CD4+ T cells from peripheral blood mononuclear cells, taken before pregnancy. DNA for the CDR3: TGTGCCTGGAGTTTGTCCCTCGGGGGTGAGCAGTACTTC. This sequence encodes CAWSLSLGGEQYF.